This TCR beta chain was obtained from a study of yellow fever vaccine responses in identical twins. MiXCR was run by TCRdb on the RT-PCR reads, yielding one entry per CDR3 protein. The repertoire holds 2,000 to 2,500 distinct CDR3 sequences, with about 7.1% as singletons. Germline V gives CDR1 MNHEY, CDR2 SMNVEV (reference sequence). This CDR3 region has 12 residues. Trimming cost V 5 bases and J 8 bases, with 9 bases left between them. Comment on this clonotype: Its antigen remains unidentified. A much larger clone lies one base from this, so it may be a read error. As the CDR3 is not closed by the conserved phenylalanine or tryptophan, this likely results from a read error.

Findings and caveats of the study: Vaccine-induced T cell responses in twins were reportedly observed to appear partly convergent, partly personalized.

V usage is TRBV27 and J usage is TRBJ2-2; D unresolved. The specimen was T cells from blood (PBMCs), unsorted or a sorted subset (not recorded which), collected about 2 years after vaccination. The receptor was derived from a woman younger than 30 who received the yellow fever vaccine. CDR3 residues: CASSLIRGELFC. The CDR3 coding sequence is TGTGCCAGCAGTCTAATTAGAGGGGAGCTGTTTTGT.